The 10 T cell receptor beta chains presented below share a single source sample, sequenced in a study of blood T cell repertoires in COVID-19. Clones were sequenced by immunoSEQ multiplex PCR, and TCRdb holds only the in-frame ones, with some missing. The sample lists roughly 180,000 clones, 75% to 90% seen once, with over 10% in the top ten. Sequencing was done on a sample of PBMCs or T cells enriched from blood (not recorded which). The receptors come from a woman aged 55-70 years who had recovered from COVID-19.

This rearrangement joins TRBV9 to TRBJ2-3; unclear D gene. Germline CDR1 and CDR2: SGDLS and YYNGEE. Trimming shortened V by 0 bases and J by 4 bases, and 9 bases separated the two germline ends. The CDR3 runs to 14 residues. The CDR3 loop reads CASSVAVVSDTQYF. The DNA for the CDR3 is TGTGCCAGCAGCGTAGCGGTGGTGTCAGATACGCAGTATTTT. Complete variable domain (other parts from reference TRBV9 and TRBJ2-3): DSGVTQTPKHLITATGQRVTLRCSPRSGDLSVYWYQQSLDQGLQFLIQYYNGEERAKGNILERFSAQQFPDLHSELNLSSLELGDSALYFCASSVAVVSDTQYFGPGTRLTVL.

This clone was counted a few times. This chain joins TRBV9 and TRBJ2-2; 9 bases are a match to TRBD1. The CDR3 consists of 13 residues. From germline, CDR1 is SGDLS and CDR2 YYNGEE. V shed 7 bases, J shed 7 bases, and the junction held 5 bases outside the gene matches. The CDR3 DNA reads TGTGCCAGCGGGACAGGGAGGATCGGGGAGCTGTTTTTT. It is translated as CASGTGRIGELFF. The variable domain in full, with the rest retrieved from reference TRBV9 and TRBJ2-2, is DSGVTQTPKHLITATGQRVTLRCSPRSGDLSVYWYQQSLDQGLQFLIQYYNGEERAKGNILERFSAQQFPDLHSELNLSSLELGDSALYFCASGTGRIGELFFGEGSRLTVL.

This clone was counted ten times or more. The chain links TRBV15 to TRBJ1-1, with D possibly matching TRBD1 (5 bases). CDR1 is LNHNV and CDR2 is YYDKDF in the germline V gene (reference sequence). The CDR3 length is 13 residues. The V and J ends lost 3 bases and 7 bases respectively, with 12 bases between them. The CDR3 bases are TGTGCCACCAGCAGGTTGGGTACAGGTGAAGCTTTCTTT. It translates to CATSRLGTGEAFF.

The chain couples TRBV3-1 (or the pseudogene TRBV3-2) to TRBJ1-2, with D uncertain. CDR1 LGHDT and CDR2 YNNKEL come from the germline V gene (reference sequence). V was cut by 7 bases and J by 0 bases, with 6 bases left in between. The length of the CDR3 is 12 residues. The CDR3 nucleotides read TGTGCCAGCAATTCGGCTAACTATGGCTACACCTTC. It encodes CASNSANYGYTF.

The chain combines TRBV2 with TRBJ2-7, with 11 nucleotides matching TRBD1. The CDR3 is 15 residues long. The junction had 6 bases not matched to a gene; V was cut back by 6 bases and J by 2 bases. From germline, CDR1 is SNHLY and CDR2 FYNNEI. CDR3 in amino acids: CASSSGTGGPYEQYF. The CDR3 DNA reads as TGTGCCAGCAGCAGCGGGACAGGGGGGCCCTACGAGCAGTACTTC.

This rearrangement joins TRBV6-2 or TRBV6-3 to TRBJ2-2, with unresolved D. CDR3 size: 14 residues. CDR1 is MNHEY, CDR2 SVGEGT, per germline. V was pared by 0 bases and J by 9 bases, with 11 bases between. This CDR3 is CASSYSTSRRELFF. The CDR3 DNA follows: TGTGCCAGCAGTTACTCGACTTCCAGAAGGGAGCTGTTTTTT.

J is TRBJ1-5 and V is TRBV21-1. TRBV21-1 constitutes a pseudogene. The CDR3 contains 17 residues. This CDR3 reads CASSKDASLHHNQPQHF. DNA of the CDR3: TGTGCCAGCAGCAAAGACGCGTCACTCCATCACAATCAGCCCCAGCATTTT.

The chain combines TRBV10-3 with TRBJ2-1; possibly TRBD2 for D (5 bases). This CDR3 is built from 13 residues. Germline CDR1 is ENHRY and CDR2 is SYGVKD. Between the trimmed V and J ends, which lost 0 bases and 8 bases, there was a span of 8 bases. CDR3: CAISESSVDEQFF. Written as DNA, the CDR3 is TGTGCCATCAGTGAGTCTAGCGTGGATGAGCAGTTCTTC.

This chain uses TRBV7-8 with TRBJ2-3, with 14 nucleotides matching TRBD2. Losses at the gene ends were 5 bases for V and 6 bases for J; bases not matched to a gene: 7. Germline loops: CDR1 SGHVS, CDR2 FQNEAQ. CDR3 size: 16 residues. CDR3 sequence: CASSPRTSGGWDTQYF. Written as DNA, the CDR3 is TGTGCCAGCAGCCCGCGGACTAGCGGGGGGTGGGATACGCAGTATTTT. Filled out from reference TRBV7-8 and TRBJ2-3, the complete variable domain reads GAGVSQSPRYKVAKRGQDVALRCDPISGHVSLFWYQQALGQGPEFLTYFQNEAQLDKSGLPSDRFFAERPEGSVSTLKIQRTQQEDSAVYLCASSPRTSGGWDTQYFGPGTRLTVL.

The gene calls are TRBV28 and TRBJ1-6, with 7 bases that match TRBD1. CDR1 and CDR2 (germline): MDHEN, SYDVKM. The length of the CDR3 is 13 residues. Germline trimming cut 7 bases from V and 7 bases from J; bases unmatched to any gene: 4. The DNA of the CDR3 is TGTGCCAGCAATCGGGACAGAAATTCACCCCTCCACTTT. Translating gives CASNRDRNSPLHF.